A single sample is the source of the 14 T cell receptor beta chains below, sequenced in a study of cytomegalovirus exposure and HLA in healthy donors. Primers for the PCR totalled 60 Vbeta and 13 Jbeta. TCRdb's copy holds only in-frame clones and misses some; the assay was immunoSEQ multiplex PCR. The sample gives about 270,000 clones, about 75% of which show up once; 2% to 2.5% is in the top ten. The sequencing sample was made of PBMCs. These receptors were taken from a female donor in good health and CMV-seronegative.

The chain is built from TRBV9 and TRBJ2-7; D is possibly TRBD2 (7 bases). Looked up from germline, CDR1 is SGDLS and CDR2 is YYNGEE. The CDR3 consists of 14 residues. Trimming pared 3 bases from V and 0 bases from J, leaving 10 bases between. CDR3 nucleotide sequence: TGTGCCAGCAGCGGGGGGGGCACCTCCTACGAGCAGTACTTC. This encodes CASSGGGTSYEQYF.

The genes are TRBV7-3 and TRBJ2-3, with 11 positions matching TRBD2. CDR1 is SGHTA, CDR2 FQGTGA, per germline. Germline trimming cut 5 bases from V and 6 bases from J; bases unmatched to any gene: 7. CDR3 size: 15 residues. The CDR3 coding sequence is TGTGCCAGCAGCATGACTAGCGGGAAGGTGGATACGCAGTATTTT. Amino acid sequence: CASSMTSGKVDTQYF.

The chain links TRBV10-2 to TRBJ2-4; D remains unclear. V was trimmed by 3 bases and J by 0 bases, leaving 6 bases between them. In germline, CDR1 is WSHSY, CDR2 SAAADI. This CDR3 has 14 residues. The CDR3 region has the DNA TGCGCCAGCAGTGATTCACTAGCCAAAAACATTCAGTACTTC. It is translated as CASSDSLAKNIQYF.

The chain uses TRBV4-1 and TRBJ1-1; no reliable D call. Germline V gene lookup returns CDR1 MGHRA and CDR2 YSYEKL. This CDR3 has 13 residues. V was clipped by 0 bases and J by 4 bases, with 6 bases between them. This CDR3 is CASSQDRFTEAFF. The CDR3 nucleotides are TGCGCCAGCAGCCAAGATCGGTTCACTGAAGCTTTCTTT.

The chain has TRBV27 and TRBJ2-2, with TRBD2 identical over 8 bases. Germline V lookup: CDR1 MNHEY, CDR2 SMNVEV (reference sequence). The CDR3 runs to 14 residues. Unmatched junction bases numbered 2, after V lost 3 bases and J lost 5 bases. The CDR3 nucleotides read TGTGCCAGCAGTTTCTCTAGCGGGACCGGGGAGCTGTTTTTT. This translates into CASSFSSGTGELFF.

In its sample, this clone was seen once. This rearrangement joins TRBV27 to TRBJ1-5, with D possibly matching TRBD1 (6 bases). Trimming left V 4 bases short and J 6 bases short, with 13 bases between. Germline V gene sequence: CDR1 MNHEY, CDR2 SMNVEV (reference sequence). The CDR3 loop spans 14 amino acids. The CDR3 bases are TGTGCCAGCAGTTCCAACAGGGTTGGTCAGCCCCAGCATTTT. Protein product: CASSSNRVGQPQHF.

V gene TRBV4-1 combines with J gene TRBJ2-3; TRBD1 matches 8 bases. Trimming removed 4 bases from V and 1 base from J; junction bases left unmatched: 4. This CDR3 has 15 residues. Germline V gene lookup returns CDR1 MGHRA and CDR2 YSYEKL. CDR3 in DNA: TGCGCCAGCAGCCTATTACAGGGGGGCACAGATACGCAGTATTTT. Residues: CASSLLQGGTDTQYF.

This clone showed up just a few times. The chain links TRBV9 to TRBJ2-1, with 7 bases aligning to TRBD1. The CDR3 contains 16 residues. J was trimmed by 4 bases and V by 3 bases; bases with no gene match: 10. Germline V gene data show CDR1 as SGDLS and CDR2 as YYNGEE. This CDR3 reads CASSAPPGQPYNEQFF. The DNA of the CDR3 is TGTGCCAGCAGCGCTCCCCCGGGACAGCCATACAATGAGCAGTTCTTC.

In its sample, this clone was seen a few times. This sequence joins TRBV19 and TRBJ1-1; 7 bases are shared with TRBD1. CDR1 LNHDA and CDR2 SQIVND come from the germline V gene (reference sequence). This CDR3 has 14 residues. V lost 7 bases to trimming and J lost 7 bases; unmatched junction nucleotides: 12. Here the CDR3 DNA reads TGTGCCAGTAAAGGGGGCCCCAACGGGCATGAAGCTTTCTTT. Encoded protein: CASKGGPNGHEAFF.

The chain joins TRBV10-1 to TRBJ2-2; D gene ambiguous. CDR1 and CDR2 (germline): WNHNN, SYGVQD (reference sequence). V lost 5 bases, J lost 4 bases, and 5 bases lay in between. This CDR3 is 12 amino acids long. Written as DNA, the CDR3 is TGCGCCAGCAGTCCGGGCACCGGGGAGCTGTTTTTT. Its translation: CASSPGTGELFF.

The V call is TRBV19, the J call TRBJ1-5, with a tentative D call TRBD1 (6 bases). This CDR3 comprises 16 residues. Trimming stripped 4 bases from V and 1 base from J, with 14 bases between. The germline gives CDR1 LNHDA, CDR2 SQIVND (reference sequence). The CDR3 loop reads CASSKYREFSNQPQHF. CDR3 nucleotides: TGTGCCAGTAGTAAGTACAGGGAGTTCAGCAATCAGCCCCAGCATTTT.

The chain carries TRBV11-1 and TRBJ1-1; a possible D gene is TRBD1 (5 bases). The V gene lost 1 base and the J gene lost 5 bases, with 14 bases spanning the gap. This CDR3 spans 15 amino acids. CDR1 and CDR2 from the germline V gene are SGHAT and FQDESV (reference sequence). The CDR3 is CASSLVTGRGTEAFF. The DNA for the CDR3 is TGTGCCAGCAGCTTAGTGACCGGGAGGGGTACTGAAGCTTTCTTT.

This chain connects TRBV7-9 to TRBJ2-3; 10 bases match TRBD2. Trimming at V came to 2 bases and at J to 4 bases, leaving 9 bases not matched to a gene. The CDR3 covers 17 residues. The germline CDR1 and CDR2 sequences are SEHNR and FQNEAQ (reference sequence). For the CDR3, the DNA is TGTGCCAGCAGCTTATTGGACAGCGGGAGGGGGGCAGATACGCAGTATTTT. This gives the protein CASSLLDSGRGADTQYF.

This clone was recorded only once. V and J are TRBV7-8 and TRBJ1-1, with 9 bases that match TRBD1. The CDR3 sequence is 16 residues long. V was clipped by 2 bases and J by 5 bases; unmatched bases: 9. In germline, CDR1 is SGHVS, CDR2 FQNEAQ. The CDR3 is CASSLLVGTGRTEAFF. The CDR3 DNA is TGTGCCAGCAGCTTATTGGTGGGGACAGGGCGGACTGAAGCTTTCTTT.